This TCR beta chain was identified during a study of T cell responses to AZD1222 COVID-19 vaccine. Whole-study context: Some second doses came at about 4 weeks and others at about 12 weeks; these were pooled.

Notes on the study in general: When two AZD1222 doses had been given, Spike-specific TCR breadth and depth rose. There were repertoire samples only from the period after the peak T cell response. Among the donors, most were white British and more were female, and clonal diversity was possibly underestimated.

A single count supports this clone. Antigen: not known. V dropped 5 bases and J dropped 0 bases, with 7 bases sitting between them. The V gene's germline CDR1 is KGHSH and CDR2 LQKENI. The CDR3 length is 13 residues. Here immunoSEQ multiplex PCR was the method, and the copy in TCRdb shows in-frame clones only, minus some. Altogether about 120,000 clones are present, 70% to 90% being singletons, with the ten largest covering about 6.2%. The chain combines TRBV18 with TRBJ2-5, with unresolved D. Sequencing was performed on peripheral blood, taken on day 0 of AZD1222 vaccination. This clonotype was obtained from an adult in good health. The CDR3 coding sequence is TGTGCCAGCTCAGAGAGCAACCAAGAGACCCAGTACTTC. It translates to CASSESNQETQYF.